One T cell receptor beta chain is described in this entry. Germline V gene sequence: CDR1 SNHLY, CDR2 FYNNEI. V lost 3 bases to trimming and J lost 10 bases, with 16 bases between them. This CDR3 spans 15 amino acids. Individuals aged about 18 to 89 years were recruited from approximately 24 US areas. Cohorts were assigned according to the clinical history that participants reported. Per the original data handling: For nucleated cells, counts were estimated from reference gene primer amplification. Measured with immunoSEQ multiplex PCR; TCRdb has only the in-frame clones, and not every one. That table furnishes V, J and clone size, whereas the DNA furnished D and trimming. The table records around 230,000 clones, approximately 88% of them present only once. This sample was taken from a study of blood T cell repertoires in COVID-19. Study background: The samples span acute and convalescent COVID-19 from the United States, Italy and Spain.

Sequencing was performed on PBMCs or T cells enriched from blood (not recorded which). The chain carries TRBV2 and TRBJ1-6; no definite D call. The TCR comes from a woman in her thirties or forties with acute COVID-19. The CDR3: CASSEGSGLGSPLHF. The CDR3 DNA sequence: TGTGCCAGCAGTGAGGGGTCGGGGTTAGGATCACCCCTCCACTTT.